A selection of T cell receptor beta chains follows, all from one sample in a study of cytomegalovirus exposure and HLA in healthy donors. Sequencing was performed with immunoSEQ multiplex PCR; in TCRdb, only in-frame clones are kept and a portion is missing. This sample carries 130,000 to 150,000 clones, roughly 74% of them seen once, and the ten largest clones take approximately 2.5%. Specimen: PBMCs. The receptors derive from a young woman in good health and CMV-seropositive. Both conserved end residues are part of each CDR3. D genes are given only for firm matches. Clone size, where shown, is once, few, many, or a class for clones that have expanded.

clone size	CDR3 length	V gene	J gene	D gene	CDR3 protein	CDR3 DNA
.	14	TRBV7-6	TRBJ2-5	TRBD1	CASSSGQGGETQYF	TGTGCCAGCAGCTCCGGACAGGGTGGGGAGACCCAGTACTTC
.	14	TRBV28	TRBJ1-4	.	CASSQNRANEKLFF	TGTGCCAGCAGTCAAAACAGGGCTAATGAAAAACTGTTTTTT
.	13	TRBV2	TRBJ1-2	.	CASNRASNYGYTF	TGTGCCAGCAATCGCGCCTCTAACTATGGCTACACCTTC
.	12	TRBV5-6	TRBJ1-1	.	CASSWSVSEAFF	TGTGCCAGCAGCTGGAGCGTTTCGGAAGCTTTCTTT
.	13	TRBV2	TRBJ1-2	.	CASSAGGVYGYTF	TGTGCCAGCAGTGCGGGGGGCGTCTATGGCTACACCTTC
.	12	TRBV10-1	TRBJ1-5	.	CASSAPGQPQHF	TGCGCCAGCAGTGCCCCGGGACAGCCCCAGCATTTT
once	14	TRBV23-1	TRBJ1-6	.	CASSLLRYNSPLHF	TGCGCCAGCAGTCTGTTGCGATATAATTCACCCCTCCACTTT
.	15	TRBV6-5	TRBJ1-5	TRBD1	CASKRGQGGNQPQHF	TGTGCCAGTAAAAGGGGACAGGGAGGTAACCAGCCCCAGCATTTT
.	14	TRBV5-1	TRBJ1-2	.	CASSEARAPYGYTF	TGCGCCAGCAGCGAGGCCAGGGCCCCCTATGGCTACACCTTC
.	12	TRBV10-2	TRBJ2-7	.	CASSLSSYEQYF	TGCGCCAGCAGCCTCAGCTCCTACGAGCAGTACTTC
.	13	TRBV7-2	TRBJ1-1	.	CASSSTGNTEAFF	TGTGCCAGCAGTTCTACAGGGAACACTGAAGCTTTCTTT
.	16	TRBV4-1	TRBJ2-2	TRBD2	CASSHARTRVAGELFF	TGCGCCAGCAGCCATGCACGGACTAGGGTGGCCGGGGAGCTGTTTTTT
.	12	TRBV5-1	TRBJ2-7	.	CASSLDGYEQYF	TGCGCCAGCAGCCTCGACGGGTACGAGCAGTACTTC
.	14	TRBV18	TRBJ1-4	.	CASSSGDTNEKLFF	TGTGCCAGCTCTTCAGGGGATACTAATGAAAAACTGTTTTTT
.	15	TRBV4-1	TRBJ1-2	.	CASSQEDQGNYGYTF	TGCGCCAGCAGCCAAGAAGATCAGGGGAACTATGGCTACACCTTC
.	15	TRBV7-2	TRBJ2-3	TRBD2	CASSLGRGWADTQYF	TGTGCCAGCAGCTTAGGGCGGGGGTGGGCAGATACGCAGTATTTT
.	15	TRBV25-1	TRBJ2-3	TRBD1	CASSTTGQGSDTQYF	TGTGCCAGCAGTACGACCGGACAGGGATCAGATACGCAGTATTTT
.	15	TRBV7-6	TRBJ1-6	TRBD1	CASSLGGQANSPLHF	TGTGCCAGCAGCTTAGGGGGACAGGCCAATTCACCCCTCCACTTT
.	15	TRBV7-2	TRBJ2-5	TRBD2	CASSLQRGGRETQYF	TGTGCCAGCAGCTTACAGCGGGGGGGCCGGGAGACCCAGTACTTC
few	17	TRBV27	TRBJ2-1	TRBD2	CASSLDGRGLVSYEQFF	TGTGCCAGCAGTCTCGACGGCAGAGGACTAGTAAGCTATGAGCAGTTCTTC
.	14	TRBV25-1	TRBJ1-6	TRBD1	CASSSTGYNSPLHF	TGTGCCAGCAGCTCGACAGGGTATAATTCACCCCTCCACTTT
.	14	TRBV13	TRBJ1-1	.	CASRDGQGGTEAFF	TGTGCCAGCAGAGACGGCCAGGGTGGCACTGAAGCTTTCTTT
.	12	TRBV7-2	TRBJ1-3	TRBD1	CASSLDRGAIYF	TGTGCCAGCAGCTTAGACAGGGGCGCCATATATTTT
few	15	TRBV5-4	TRBJ2-3	TRBD2	CASSFPGTNTDTQYF	TGTGCCAGCAGCTTCCCCGGGACTAACACAGATACGCAGTATTTT
few	13	TRBV28	TRBJ1-2	.	CASSLFDSYGYTF	TGTGCCAGCAGTTTATTCGACAGCTATGGCTACACCTTC
few	17	TRBV4-2	TRBJ1-3	.	CASSQEPAGKSGNTIYF	TGTGCCAGCAGCCAAGAGCCTGCAGGGAAATCCGGAAACACCATATATTTT
.	16	TRBV18	TRBJ1-1	.	CASSPETSVEDTEAFF	TGTGCCAGCTCACCGGAGACATCAGTGGAGGACACTGAAGCTTTCTTT
.	19	TRBV7-9	TRBJ1-4	TRBD1	CASSVRTGTGIKEGEKLFF	TGTGCCAGCAGCGTACGTACCGGGACAGGGATAAAGGAAGGCGAAAAACTGTTTTTT
.	12	TRBV7-9	TRBJ1-4	.	CAIQKTNEKLFF	TGTGCCATCCAGAAAACTAATGAAAAACTGTTTTTT
once	16	TRBV7-2	TRBJ1-2	TRBD1	CASSTGPLTGAYGYTF	TGTGCCAGCAGCACCGGGCCCCTGACAGGGGCCTATGGCTACACCTTC
once	14	TRBV6-5	TRBJ1-1	.	CASNGGIWNTEAFF	TGTGCCAGCAATGGAGGGATTTGGAACACTGAAGCTTTCTTT
.	23	TRBV21-1	TRBJ2-3	.	CASSKGIKGTGELGELGTDTQYF	TGTGCCAGCAGCAAAGGTATTAAAGGGACAGGGGAGCTTGGGGAACTTGGTACAGATACGCAGTATTTT
.	14	TRBV6-6	TRBJ1-3	.	CASSYSSPGGTIYF	TGTGCCAGCAGTTACTCGAGTCCGGGTGGCACCATATATTTT
few	14	TRBV11-2	TRBJ1-3	.	CASSRDYSGNTIYF	TGTGCCAGCAGCCGGGATTATTCTGGAAACACCATATATTTT
.	14	TRBV5-1	TRBJ1-1	.	CASSFSGSDTEAFF	TGCGCCAGCAGCTTCTCAGGGTCGGACACTGAAGCTTTCTTT
.	18	TRBV4-1	TRBJ2-7	TRBD1	CASSLQLQTGTGGNEQYF	TGCGCCAGCAGCCTACAACTCCAGACCGGGACAGGGGGCAACGAGCAGTACTTC
few	12	TRBV6-1	TRBJ2-7	.	CASSAQLYEQYF	TGTGCCAGCAGTGCACAGCTCTACGAGCAGTACTTC
.	15	TRBV11-3	TRBJ2-2	.	CASSLGVSVTGELFF	TGTGCCAGCAGCTTAGGTGTTTCGGTGACCGGGGAGCTGTTTTTT
.	14	TRBV6-1	TRBJ1-2	.	CASSEAGGRGGYTF	TGTGCCAGCAGTGAAGCCGGTGGGAGGGGCGGCTACACCTTC
.	14	TRBV29-1	TRBJ1-3	TRBD1	CSVGSGTEGNTIYF	TGCAGCGTTGGGTCCGGGACAGAGGGAAACACCATATATTTT